This T cell receptor beta chain was recovered during a study of T cell responses to AZD1222 COVID-19 vaccine (dated by TCRdb to the early 2020s). The study in broad terms: A total of 230 to 250 trial participants underwent TCR sequencing, of whom nearly 210 received two doses of AZD1222 and about 25 received two doses of the MenACWY control vaccine. Enrollment into the trials was organized by age into subgroups of 18-55, 56-69 and 70-plus years, and those subgroups contained roughly 140, 27 and 60 TCR-sequenced participants, respectively. What the work shows at the level of the full study, not this receptor alone: CD4 TCRs associated with the vaccine covered the entire spike protein, and the dominant responses were in regions 160-218 and 743-854. Nearly half of unique spike-specific TCRs reportedly recognized epitopes outside regions mutated in the B.1.351 and B.1.1.7 variants. Only 5 to 7 AZD1222 recipients were SARS-CoV-2 seropositive at baseline, limiting conclusions about previously exposed vaccinees. Because no day 14 peak-response samples were available, the repertoires could be characterized only after the peak T cell response. In the small 56-69-year group, the increase in depth fell short of significance, most likely because of low power. Spike-specific TCR breadth and depth rose significantly after two AZD1222 doses compared with day 0 and with MenACWY recipients. Participants were mostly white British and included more females than males, and it was suggested by the authors that clonal diversity may have been underestimated.

V loses 4 bases at its end and J loses 7 bases; junction bases beyond the gene matches: 14. The germline V gene yields SGHRS for CDR1 and YFSETQ for CDR2. Reading from cysteine to phenylalanine, the CDR3 counts 16 amino acids. Just the 48-base CDR3 DNA is kept, in frame starting at base 1. At least ten counts were recorded for this clone. The antigen this receptor binds is unknown. The input lacks base qualities; no much larger clone sits a single base away. The CDR3 regions of human TCRbeta chains were subjected to immunosequencing. Turning to the authors' computational methods: TCRs in the repertoires were compared against a reference library of SARS-CoV-2-specific TCRs that had been generated with the MIRA antigen-specificity platform. Breadth meant the fraction of unique TCRs that were SARS-CoV-2-associated, whereas depth meant the fraction of total T cells that were SARS-CoV-2-associated. Each spike-specific TCR was assigned to its reactive spike region and to a CD4 or CD8 class using the MIRA data. Log10-transformed breadth and depth values were compared by one-way ANOVA with Sidak's multiple comparisons tests. The clones in this table, taken by TCRdb from immuneACCESS, are in-frame only. Not every clone is retained; where verified, under half of the shortfall comes from an unresolved V gene, and the cause of the rest is unknown. D and trimming come from the DNA, and the V and J calls and clone size come from that table. This sample is represented by about 84,000 clones; 70% to 90% of them were singletons. The ten most abundant clones make up about an eighth of the sample.

The time point label, read with the paper, signifies: about 28 days (+/-7) after the second vaccine dose. AZD1222 recipients with second doses at about 4 weeks or about 12 weeks were pooled, because spike-specific TCR depth and breadth did not differ between schedules. The vaccinee samples were drawn from two UK trials, COV001 and COV002, one of which was a single-blind randomized controlled phase 2/3 trial testing AZD1222 (ChAdOx1 nCoV-19) in healthy adults. For TCRbeta chain sequencing, PBMC samples were collected from trial participants at day 0 and at day 28 after the second dose. Here the chain combines TRBV5-1 and TRBJ1-5; a stretch of 7 junction bases matches TRBD1. The source of this sequence is an adult who received the AZD1222 COVID-19 vaccine. The material sequenced was peripheral blood, taken 28 days after the second AZD1222 dose. The CDR3 amino acid sequence is: CASSIQPTGLDQPQHF. The DNA sequence follows: TGCGCCAGCAGCATCCAACCGACAGGGCTCGACCAGCCCCAGCATTTT.